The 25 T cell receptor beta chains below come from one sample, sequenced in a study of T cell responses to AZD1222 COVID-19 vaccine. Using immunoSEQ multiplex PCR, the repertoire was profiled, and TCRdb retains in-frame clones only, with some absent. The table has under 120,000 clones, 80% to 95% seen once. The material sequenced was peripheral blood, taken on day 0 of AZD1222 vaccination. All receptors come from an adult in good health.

CDR3 sequence: CASSPPTTNYGYTF. In nucleotides, the CDR3 is TGTGCCAGCAGCCCTCCTACGACTAACTATGGCTACACCTTC. The rearrangement links TRBV7-9 to TRBJ1-2; D is unresolved. The CDR3 consists of 14 residues. Trimming removed 5 bases at V and 0 bases at J, with 10 bases between. Germline values: CDR1 SEHNR, CDR2 FQNEAQ (reference sequence).

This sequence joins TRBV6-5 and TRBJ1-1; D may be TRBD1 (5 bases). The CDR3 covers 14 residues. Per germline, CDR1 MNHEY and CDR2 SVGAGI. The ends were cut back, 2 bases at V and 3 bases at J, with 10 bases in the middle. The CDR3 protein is CASSYRGGYTEAFF. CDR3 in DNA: TGTGCCAGCAGTTACAGGGGAGGGTACACTGAAGCTTTCTTT.

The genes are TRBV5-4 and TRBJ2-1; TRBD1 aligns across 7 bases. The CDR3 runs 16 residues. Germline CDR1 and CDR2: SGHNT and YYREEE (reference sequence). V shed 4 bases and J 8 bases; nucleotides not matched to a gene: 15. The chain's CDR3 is CASSPQGDPRGYEQFF. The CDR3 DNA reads TGTGCCAGCAGCCCCCAGGGGGACCCGAGGGGGTATGAGCAGTTCTTC. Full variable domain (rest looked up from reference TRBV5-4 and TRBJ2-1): ETGVTQSPTHLIKTRGQQVTLRCSSQSGHNTVSWYQQALGQGPQFIFQYYREEENGRGNFPPRFSGLQFPNYSSELNVNALELDDSALYLCASSPQGDPRGYEQFFGPGTRLTVL.

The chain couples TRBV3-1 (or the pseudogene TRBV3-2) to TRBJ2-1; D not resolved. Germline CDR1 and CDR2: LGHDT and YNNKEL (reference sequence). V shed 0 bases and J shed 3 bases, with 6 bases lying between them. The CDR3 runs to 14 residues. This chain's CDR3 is CASSQEVFYNEQFF. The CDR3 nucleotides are TGTGCCAGCAGCCAAGAGGTGTTCTACAATGAGCAGTTCTTC.

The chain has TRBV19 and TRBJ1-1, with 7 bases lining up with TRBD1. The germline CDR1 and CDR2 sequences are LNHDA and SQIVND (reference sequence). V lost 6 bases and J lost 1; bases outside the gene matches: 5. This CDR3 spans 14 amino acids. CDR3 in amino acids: CASSGRGRNTEAFF. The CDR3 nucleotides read TGTGCCAGTAGCGGTAGGGGGCGGAACACTGAAGCTTTCTTT.

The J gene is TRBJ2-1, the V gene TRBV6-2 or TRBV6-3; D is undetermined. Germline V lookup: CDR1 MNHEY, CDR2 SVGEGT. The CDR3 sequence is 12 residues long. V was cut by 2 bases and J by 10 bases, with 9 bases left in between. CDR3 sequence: CASSYGHSEQFF. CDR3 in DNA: TGTGCCAGCAGTTACGGCCACTCAGAGCAGTTCTTC.

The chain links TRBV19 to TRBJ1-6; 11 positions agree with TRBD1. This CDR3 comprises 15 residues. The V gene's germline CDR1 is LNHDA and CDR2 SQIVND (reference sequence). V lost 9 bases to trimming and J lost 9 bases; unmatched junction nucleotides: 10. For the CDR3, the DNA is TGTGCCAGCGGACAGGGGGCCGATAATGGTTCACCCCTCCACTTT. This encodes CASGQGADNGSPLHF.

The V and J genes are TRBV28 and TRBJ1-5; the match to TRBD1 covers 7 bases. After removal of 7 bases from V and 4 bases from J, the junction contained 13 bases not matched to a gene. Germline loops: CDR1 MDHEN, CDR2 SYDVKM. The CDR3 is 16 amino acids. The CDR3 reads CASTPLGQFLNQPQHF. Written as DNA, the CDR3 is TGTGCCAGCACCCCCTTGGGACAGTTCCTTAATCAGCCCCAGCATTTT. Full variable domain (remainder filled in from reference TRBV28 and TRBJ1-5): DVKVTQSSRYLVKRTGEKVFLECVQDMDHENMFWYRQDPGLGLRLIYFSYDVKMKEKGDIPEGYSVSREKKERFSLILESASTNQTSMYLCASTPLGQFLNQPQHFGDGTRLSIL.

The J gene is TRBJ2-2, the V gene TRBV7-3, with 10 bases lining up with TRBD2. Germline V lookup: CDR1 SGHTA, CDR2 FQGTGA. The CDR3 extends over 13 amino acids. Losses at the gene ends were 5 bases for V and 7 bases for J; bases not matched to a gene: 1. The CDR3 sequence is CASSRTSGGELFF. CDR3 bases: TGTGCCAGCAGCCGGACTAGCGGCGGGGAGCTGTTTTTT. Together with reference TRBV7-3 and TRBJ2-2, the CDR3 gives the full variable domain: GAGVSQTPSNKVTEKGKYVELRCDPISGHTALYWYRQSLGQGPEFLIYFQGTGAADDSGLPNDRFFAVRPEGSVSTLKIQRTERGDSAVYLCASSRTSGGELFFGEGSRLTVL.

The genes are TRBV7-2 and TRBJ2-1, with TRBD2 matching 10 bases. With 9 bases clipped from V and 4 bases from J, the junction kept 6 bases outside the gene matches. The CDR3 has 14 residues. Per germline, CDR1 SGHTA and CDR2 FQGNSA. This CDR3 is CASSGLAVYNEQFF. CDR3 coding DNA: TGTGCCAGTTCTGGACTAGCGGTATACAATGAGCAGTTCTTC.

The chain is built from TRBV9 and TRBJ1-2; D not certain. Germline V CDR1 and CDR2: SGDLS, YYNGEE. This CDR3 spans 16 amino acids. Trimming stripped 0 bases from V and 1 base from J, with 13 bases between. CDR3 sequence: CASSVGKDHVNYGYTF. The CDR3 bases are TGTGCCAGCAGCGTAGGAAAGGACCACGTTAACTATGGCTACACCTTC.

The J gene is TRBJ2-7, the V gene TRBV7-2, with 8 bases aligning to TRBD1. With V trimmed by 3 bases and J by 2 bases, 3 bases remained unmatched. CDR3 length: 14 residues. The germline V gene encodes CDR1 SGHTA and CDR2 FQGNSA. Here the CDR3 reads CASSFDRGTYEQYF. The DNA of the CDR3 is TGTGCCAGCAGCTTCGACAGGGGTACCTACGAGCAGTACTTC.

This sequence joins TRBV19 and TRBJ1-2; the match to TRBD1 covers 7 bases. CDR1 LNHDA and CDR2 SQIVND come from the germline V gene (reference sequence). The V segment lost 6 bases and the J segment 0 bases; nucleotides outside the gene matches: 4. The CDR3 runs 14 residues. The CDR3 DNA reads TGTGCCAGTAGAGACAGGGATGCTAACTATGGCTACACCTTC. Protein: CASRDRDANYGYTF. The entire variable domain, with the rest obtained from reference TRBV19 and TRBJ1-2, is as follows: DGGITQSPKYLFRKEGQNVTLSCEQNLNHDAMYWYRQDPGQGLRLIYYSQIVNDFQKGDIAEGYSVSREKKESFPLTVTSAQKNPTAFYLCASRDRDANYGYTFGSGTRLTVV.

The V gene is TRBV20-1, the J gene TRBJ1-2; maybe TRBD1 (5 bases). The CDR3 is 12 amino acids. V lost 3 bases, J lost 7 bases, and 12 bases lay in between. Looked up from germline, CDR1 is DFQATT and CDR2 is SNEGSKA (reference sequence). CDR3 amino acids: CSASNRIGGYTF. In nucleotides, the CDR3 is TGCAGTGCTAGTAACAGGATCGGTGGCTACACCTTC.

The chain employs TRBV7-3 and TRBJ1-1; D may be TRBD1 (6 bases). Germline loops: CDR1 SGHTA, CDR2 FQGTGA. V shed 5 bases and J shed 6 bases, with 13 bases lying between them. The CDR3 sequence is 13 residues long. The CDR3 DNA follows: TGTGCCAGCAGCCAGGACAGACTCGCTGAAGCTTTCTTT. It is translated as CASSQDRLAEAFF.

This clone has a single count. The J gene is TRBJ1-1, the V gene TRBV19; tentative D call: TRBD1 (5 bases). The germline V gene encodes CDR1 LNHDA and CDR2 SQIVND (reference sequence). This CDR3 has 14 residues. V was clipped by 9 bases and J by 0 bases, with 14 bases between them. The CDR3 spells CASAHRQMNTEAFF. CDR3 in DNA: TGTGCCAGCGCCCACCGACAGATGAACACTGAAGCTTTCTTT.

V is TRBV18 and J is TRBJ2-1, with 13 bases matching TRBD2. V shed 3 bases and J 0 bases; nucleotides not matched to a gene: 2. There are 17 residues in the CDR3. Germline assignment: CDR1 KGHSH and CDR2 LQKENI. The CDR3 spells CASSPRTSGSSYNEQFF. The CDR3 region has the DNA TGTGCCAGCTCACCGAGGACTAGCGGGAGCTCCTACAATGAGCAGTTCTTC.

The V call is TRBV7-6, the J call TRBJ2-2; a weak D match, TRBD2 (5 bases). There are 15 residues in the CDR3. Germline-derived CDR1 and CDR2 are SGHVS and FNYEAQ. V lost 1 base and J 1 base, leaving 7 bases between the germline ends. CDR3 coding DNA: TGTGCCAGCAGCTTAGGAGGGAGGAACACCGGGGAGCTGTTTTTT. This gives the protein CASSLGGRNTGELFF. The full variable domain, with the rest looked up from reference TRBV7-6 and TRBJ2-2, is GAGVSQSPRYKVTKRGQDVALRCDPISGHVSLYWYRQALGQGPEFLTYFNYEAQQDKSGLPNDRFSAERPEGSISTLTIQRTEQRDSAMYRCASSLGGRNTGELFFGEGSRLTVL.

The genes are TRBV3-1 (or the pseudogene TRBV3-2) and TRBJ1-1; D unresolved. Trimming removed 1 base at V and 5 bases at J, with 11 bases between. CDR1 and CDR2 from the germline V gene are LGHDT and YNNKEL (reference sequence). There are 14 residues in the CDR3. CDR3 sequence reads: CASSQGANVTEAFF. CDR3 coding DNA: TGTGCCAGCAGCCAAGGGGCCAACGTGACTGAAGCTTTCTTT.

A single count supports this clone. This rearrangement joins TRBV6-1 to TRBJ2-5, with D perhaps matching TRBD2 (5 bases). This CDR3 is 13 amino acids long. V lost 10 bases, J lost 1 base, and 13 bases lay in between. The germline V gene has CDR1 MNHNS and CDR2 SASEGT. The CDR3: CATTPAGQETQYF. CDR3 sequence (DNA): TGTGCCACTACCCCGGCGGGCCAAGAGACCCAGTACTTC.

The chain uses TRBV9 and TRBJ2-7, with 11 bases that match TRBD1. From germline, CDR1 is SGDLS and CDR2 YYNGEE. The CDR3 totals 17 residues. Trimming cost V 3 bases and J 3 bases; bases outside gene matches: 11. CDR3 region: CASSDPSSGQGGYEQYF. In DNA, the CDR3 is TGTGCCAGCAGCGACCCCAGTTCGGGACAGGGGGGCTACGAGCAGTACTTC.

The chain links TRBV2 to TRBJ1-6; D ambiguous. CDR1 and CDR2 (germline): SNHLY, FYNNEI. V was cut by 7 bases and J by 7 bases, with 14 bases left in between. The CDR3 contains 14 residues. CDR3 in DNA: TGTGCCAGCAACACCGGGATCTTAAATTCACCCCTCCACTTT. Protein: CASNTGILNSPLHF.

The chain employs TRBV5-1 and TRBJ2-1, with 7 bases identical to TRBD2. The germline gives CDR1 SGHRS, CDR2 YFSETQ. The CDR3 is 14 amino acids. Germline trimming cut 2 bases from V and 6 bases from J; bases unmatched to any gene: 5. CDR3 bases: TGCGCCAGCAGCTTTTCGGGGGGAGTCAATGAGCAGTTCTTC. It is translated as CASSFSGGVNEQFF.

The CDR3: CASSVVSSPNTGELFF. The DNA of the CDR3 is TGTGCCAGCAGCGTAGTTAGTAGCCCAAACACCGGGGAGCTGTTTTTT. The rearrangement uses TRBV9 and TRBJ2-2; no clear D gene. The CDR3 consists of 16 residues. Germline V gene lookup returns CDR1 SGDLS and CDR2 YYNGEE. Trimming took off 0 bases at V and 2 bases at J, with 11 bases between the two ends.

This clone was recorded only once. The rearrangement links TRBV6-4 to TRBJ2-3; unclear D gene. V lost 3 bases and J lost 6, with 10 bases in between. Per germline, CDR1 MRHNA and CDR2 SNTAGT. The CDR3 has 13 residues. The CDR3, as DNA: TGTGCCAGCAGTGAGGGTATCTTGGATACGCAGTATTTT. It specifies CASSEGILDTQYF.